These T cell receptor beta chains were read from a single sample in a study of T cell changes during pregnancy in multiple sclerosis. Method: immunoSEQ multiplex PCR; TCRdb's copy keeps in-frame clones and lacks some. The table has approximately 100,000 clones, about 90% seen once. The specimen comprised peripheral blood, sampled before pregnancy. The receptors were sampled from a female donor with multiple sclerosis, enrolled in a pregnancy study. Each CDR3 is given with its conserved first and last residue. A D gene is named only where the DNA matches it firmly. Expanded clones are given a class, and other clones once, few, many or no size at all.

D gene: .
V gene: TRBV7-8
J gene: TRBJ2-7
CDR3 length: 13
clone size: .
CDR3 protein: CASSLVETGEQYF
CDR3 DNA: TGTGCCAGCAGCTTGGTTGAGACGGGAGAGCAGTACTTC

D gene: TRBD1
V gene: TRBV6-1
J gene: TRBJ1-4
CDR3 length: 14
clone size: .
CDR3 protein: CASRSDRGGEKLFF
CDR3 DNA: TGTGCCAGCAGATCAGACAGGGGTGGAGAAAAACTGTTTTTT

D gene: TRBD1
V gene: TRBV28
J gene: TRBJ1-2
CDR3 length: 15
clone size: few
CDR3 protein: CASSLGTGKGRGYTF
CDR3 DNA: TGTGCCAGCAGTCTGGGGACAGGCAAAGGGCGTGGCTACACCTTC

D gene: TRBD2
V gene: TRBV28
J gene: TRBJ2-5
CDR3 length: 15
clone size: .
CDR3 protein: CASSTFSGNQETQYF
CDR3 DNA: TGTGCCAGCAGCACCTTTAGCGGGAACCAAGAGACCCAGTACTTC

D gene: .
V gene: TRBV6-5
J gene: TRBJ2-1
CDR3 length: 16
clone size: .
CDR3 protein: CASSYSGPAISDEQFF
CDR3 DNA: TGTGCCAGCAGTTACTCGGGGCCGGCCATTTCTGATGAGCAGTTCTTC

D gene: .
V gene: TRBV7-5
J gene: TRBJ1-5
CDR3 length: 14
clone size: few
CDR3 protein: CARSQLTGDQPQHF
CDR3 DNA: TGTGCCAGAAGCCAACTGACAGGCGACCAGCCCCAGCATTTT

D gene: TRBD2
V gene: TRBV5-4
J gene: TRBJ2-3
CDR3 length: 15
clone size: .
CDR3 protein: CASTVGGAGGTTQYF
CDR3 DNA: TGTGCCAGCACCGTCGGTGGAGCGGGAGGGACTACGCAGTATTTT

D gene: .
V gene: TRBV6-1
J gene: TRBJ1-3
CDR3 length: 11
clone size: .
CDR3 protein: CASALGGTIYF
CDR3 DNA: TGTGCCAGCGCCCTGGGGGGCACCATATATTTT

D gene: TRBD2
V gene: TRBV29-1
J gene: TRBJ2-1
CDR3 length: 13
clone size: .
CDR3 protein: CSVLAGAANEQFF
CDR3 DNA: TGCAGCGTTTTAGCGGGAGCCGCCAATGAGCAGTTCTTC

D gene: .
V gene: TRBV7-3
J gene: TRBJ1-1
CDR3 length: 15
clone size: .
CDR3 protein: CASSFYRVGNTEAFF
CDR3 DNA: TGTGCCAGCAGCTTTTACAGGGTCGGGAACACTGAAGCTTTCTTT

D gene: .
V gene: TRBV28
J gene: TRBJ1-2
CDR3 length: 13
clone size: .
CDR3 protein: CASSLTRGGGYTF
CDR3 DNA: TGTGCCAGCAGTTTAACCAGGGGCGGTGGCTACACCTTC

D gene: TRBD1
V gene: TRBV9
J gene: TRBJ1-2
CDR3 length: 14
clone size: .
CDR3 protein: CASSVGQGNYGYTF
CDR3 DNA: TGTGCCAGCAGCGTAGGACAGGGGAACTATGGCTACACCTTC

D gene: .
V gene: TRBV7-2
J gene: TRBJ1-1
CDR3 length: 16
clone size: .
CDR3 protein: CASSVSQTGVGTEAFF
CDR3 DNA: TGTGCCAGCAGCGTTTCCCAAACGGGGGTGGGCACTGAAGCTTTCTTT

D gene: .
V gene: TRBV5-4
J gene: TRBJ1-1
CDR3 length: 13
clone size: .
CDR3 protein: CASLDRKNTEAFF
CDR3 DNA: TGTGCCAGTTTGGACAGAAAGAACACTGAAGCTTTCTTT

D gene: .
V gene: TRBV14
J gene: TRBJ1-1
CDR3 length: 18
clone size: .
CDR3 protein: CASSQDKLWGGRGTEAFF
CDR3 DNA: TGTGCCAGCAGCCAAGATAAATTATGGGGGGGAAGAGGGACTGAAGCTTTCTTT

D gene: TRBD1
V gene: TRBV28
J gene: TRBJ2-7
CDR3 length: 13
clone size: .
CDR3 protein: CASSPGQPYEQYF
CDR3 DNA: TGTGCCAGCAGTCCGGGACAGCCCTACGAGCAGTACTTC

D gene: .
V gene: TRBV19
J gene: TRBJ2-6
CDR3 length: 15
clone size: .
CDR3 protein: CASRAGTPGANVLTF
CDR3 DNA: TGTGCCAGTAGGGCGGGGACCCCTGGGGCCAACGTCCTGACTTTC

D gene: .
V gene: TRBV4-1
J gene: TRBJ1-1
CDR3 length: 15
clone size: .
CDR3 protein: CASTEYTELNTEAFF
CDR3 DNA: TGCGCCAGCACCGAGTACACAGAACTCAACACTGAAGCTTTCTTT

D gene: .
V gene: TRBV29-1
J gene: TRBJ1-1
CDR3 length: 11
clone size: .
CDR3 protein: CSVEDRTEAFF
CDR3 DNA: TGCAGCGTTGAAGATCGGACTGAAGCTTTCTTT

D gene: TRBD1
V gene: TRBV7-9
J gene: TRBJ2-1
CDR3 length: 16
clone size: .
CDR3 protein: CASSLGWTGGLNEQFF
CDR3 DNA: TGTGCCAGCAGCTTAGGGTGGACAGGGGGCTTGAATGAGCAGTTCTTC

D gene: .
V gene: TRBV28
J gene: TRBJ2-7
CDR3 length: 14
clone size: .
CDR3 protein: CASSLLDLSYEQYF
CDR3 DNA: TGTGCCAGCAGTTTACTAGATCTAAGCTACGAGCAGTACTTC

D gene: .
V gene: TRBV30
J gene: TRBJ1-6
CDR3 length: 14
clone size: .
CDR3 protein: CAWNSGGLTSPLHF
CDR3 DNA: TGTGCCTGGAATAGCGGGGGCTTAACTTCACCCCTCCACTTT

D gene: .
V gene: TRBV27
J gene: TRBJ2-1
CDR3 length: 18
clone size: .
CDR3 protein: CASSLNTLRDGSYNEQFF
CDR3 DNA: TGTGCCAGCAGTTTAAATACCCTGCGGGACGGGTCCTACAATGAGCAGTTCTTC